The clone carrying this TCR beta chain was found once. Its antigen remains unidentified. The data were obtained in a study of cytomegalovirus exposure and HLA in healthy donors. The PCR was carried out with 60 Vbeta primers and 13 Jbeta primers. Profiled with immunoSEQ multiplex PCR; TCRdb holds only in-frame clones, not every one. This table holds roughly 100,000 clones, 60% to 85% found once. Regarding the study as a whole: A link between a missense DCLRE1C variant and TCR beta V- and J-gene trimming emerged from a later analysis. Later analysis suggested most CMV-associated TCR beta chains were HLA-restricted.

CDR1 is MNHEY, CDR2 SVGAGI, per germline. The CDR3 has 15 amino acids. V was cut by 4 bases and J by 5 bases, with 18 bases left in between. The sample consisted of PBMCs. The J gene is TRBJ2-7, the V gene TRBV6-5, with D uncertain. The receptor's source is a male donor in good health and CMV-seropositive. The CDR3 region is CASSSTFAGVDEQYF. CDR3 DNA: TGTGCCAGCAGTTCTACCTTCGCTGGAGTGGACGAGCAGTACTTC.